One TCR beta chain is described in this entry. This entry is derived from a study of T cell changes during pregnancy in multiple sclerosis. Some clones are missing from TCRdb's copy, which holds only in-frame ones; the method was immunoSEQ multiplex PCR. The data hold some 60,000 clones, with 85% to 95% observed a single time. The CDR3 spans 13 residues. Germline V gene sequence: CDR1 SQVTM, CDR2 ANQGSEA. V shed 6 bases, J shed 2 bases, and the junction held 1 base outside the gene matches. The receptor's source is a female donor with multiple sclerosis, enrolled in a pregnancy study. This specimen consisted of CD4+ T cells from peripheral blood mononuclear cells, obtained before pregnancy. This chain connects TRBV29-1 to TRBJ2-6, with 7 bases identical to TRBD1. The CDR3 loop is CSVQGAGANVLTF. DNA for the CDR3: TGCAGCGTGCAGGGGGCTGGGGCCAACGTCCTGACTTTC.